This T cell receptor beta chain was captured by sequencing in a study of blood T cell repertoires in COVID-19. Looking at the study overall: PBMCs, B-cell-depleted T cells, or T cells provided the cDNA or gDNA that made up the material.

Authors' processing steps: The authors estimated nucleated cell counts from reference gene primer amplification. Libraries were prepared by immunoSEQ multiplex PCR; TCRdb keeps only in-frame clonotypes and omits some of them. V, J and clone size are taken as reported in that table, and D and trimming were inferred from the DNA itself. Of roughly 160,000 clones listed, 85% to 90% are singletons. Trimming took 5 bases from V and 4 from J, leaving 14 bases between them. CDR1 and CDR2 from the germline V gene are GTSNPN and SVGIG (reference sequence). The CDR3 runs to 14 residues. V and J are TRBV30 and TRBJ1-4; tentatively, D is TRBD1 (6 bases). The sample consisted of peripheral blood. The sequence derives from a woman in her 70s with COVID-19, enrolled during active disease. CDR3 sequence: CAWGPGQINEKLFF. In DNA, the CDR3 is TGTGCCTGGGGCCCCGGACAGATTAATGAAAAACTGTTTTTT.